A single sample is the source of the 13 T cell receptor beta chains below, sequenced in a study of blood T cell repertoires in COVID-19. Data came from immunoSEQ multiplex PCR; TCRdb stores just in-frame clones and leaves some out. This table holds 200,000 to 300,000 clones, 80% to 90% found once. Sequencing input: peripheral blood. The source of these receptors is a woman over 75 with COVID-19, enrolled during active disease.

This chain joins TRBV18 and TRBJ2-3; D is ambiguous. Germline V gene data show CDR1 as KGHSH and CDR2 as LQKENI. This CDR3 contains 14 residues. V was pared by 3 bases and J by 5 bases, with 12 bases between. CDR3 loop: CASSPPSPIDTQYF. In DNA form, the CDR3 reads TGTGCCAGCTCACCCCCGAGCCCCATAGATACGCAGTATTTT.

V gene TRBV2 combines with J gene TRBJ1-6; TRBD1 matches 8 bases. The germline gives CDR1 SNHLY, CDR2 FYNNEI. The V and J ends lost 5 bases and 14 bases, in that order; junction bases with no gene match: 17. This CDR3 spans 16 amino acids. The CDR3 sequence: CASSPRGQADSKTLHF. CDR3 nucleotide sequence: TGTGCCAGCAGTCCCCGGGGACAGGCCGATTCGAAGACCCTCCACTTT.

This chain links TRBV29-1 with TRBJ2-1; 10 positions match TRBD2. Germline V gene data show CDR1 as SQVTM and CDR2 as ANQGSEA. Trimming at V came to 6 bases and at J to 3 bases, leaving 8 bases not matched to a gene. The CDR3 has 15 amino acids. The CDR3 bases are TGCAGCGTCCACTTAGCGGGGGGCCTCTACAATGAGCAGTTCTTC. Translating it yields CSVHLAGGLYNEQFF.

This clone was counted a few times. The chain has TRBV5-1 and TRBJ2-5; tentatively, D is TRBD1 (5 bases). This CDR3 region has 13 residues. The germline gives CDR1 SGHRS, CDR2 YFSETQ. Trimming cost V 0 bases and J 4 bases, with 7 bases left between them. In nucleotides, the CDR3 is TGCGCCAGCAGCTTGGGACAGCTAGAGACCCAGTACTTC. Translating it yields CASSLGQLETQYF.

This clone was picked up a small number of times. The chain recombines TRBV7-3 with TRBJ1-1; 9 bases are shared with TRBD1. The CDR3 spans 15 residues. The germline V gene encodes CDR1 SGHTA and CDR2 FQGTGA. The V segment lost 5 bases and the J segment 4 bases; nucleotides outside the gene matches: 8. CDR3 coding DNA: TGTGCCAGCAGCCAGGACAGGGGTCGGGGCACTGAAGCTTTCTTT. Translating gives CASSQDRGRGTEAFF.

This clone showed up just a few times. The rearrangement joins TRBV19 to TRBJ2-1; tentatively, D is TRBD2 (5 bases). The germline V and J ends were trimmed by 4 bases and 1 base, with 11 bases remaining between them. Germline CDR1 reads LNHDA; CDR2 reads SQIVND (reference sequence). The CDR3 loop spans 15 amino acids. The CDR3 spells CASSTGRGSYNEQFF. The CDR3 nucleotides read TGTGCCAGTAGTACCGGAAGAGGGTCCTACAATGAGCAGTTCTTC.

The CDR3 coding sequence is TGTGCCAGCAGCGTTGGCCCTCTTAGCAATCAGCCCCAGCATTTT. Residues: CASSVGPLSNQPQHF. The chain couples TRBV9 to TRBJ1-5; D is unclear. V was shortened by 2 bases and J by 0 bases, with 9 bases between the two germline ends. The CDR3 runs to 15 residues. Germline values: CDR1 SGDLS, CDR2 YYNGEE.

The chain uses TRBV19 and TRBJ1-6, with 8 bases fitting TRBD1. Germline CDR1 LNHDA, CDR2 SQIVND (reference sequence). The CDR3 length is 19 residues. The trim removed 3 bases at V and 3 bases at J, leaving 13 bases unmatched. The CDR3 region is CASSIRDRSIHVYNSPLHF. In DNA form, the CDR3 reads TGTGCCAGTAGTATTCGGGACAGGTCTATCCACGTCTATAATTCACCCCTCCACTTT.

CDR3 bases: TGTGCCAGCAGCCATCAGGGGAGGGGCGCTGAGCCCCAGCATTTT. Amino acids: CASSHQGRGAEPQHF. The chain recombines TRBV9 with TRBJ1-5; D possibly corresponds to TRBD1 (6 bases). The germline gives CDR1 SGDLS, CDR2 YYNGEE. The CDR3 totals 15 residues. V was shortened by 4 bases and J by 8 bases, with 19 bases between the two germline ends.

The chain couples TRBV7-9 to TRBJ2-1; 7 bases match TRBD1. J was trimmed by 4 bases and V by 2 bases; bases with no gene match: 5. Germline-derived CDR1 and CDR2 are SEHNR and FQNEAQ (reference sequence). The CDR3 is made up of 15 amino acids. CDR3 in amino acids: CASSLRSGGYNEQFF. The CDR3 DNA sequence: TGTGCCAGCAGCTTACGGTCAGGGGGTTACAATGAGCAGTTCTTC. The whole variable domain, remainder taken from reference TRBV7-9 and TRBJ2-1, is DTGVSQNPRHKITKRGQNVTFRCDPISEHNRLYWYRQTLGQGPEFLTYFQNEAQLEKSRLLSDRFSAERPKGSFSTLEIQRTEQGDSAMYLCASSLRSGGYNEQFFGPGTRLTVL.

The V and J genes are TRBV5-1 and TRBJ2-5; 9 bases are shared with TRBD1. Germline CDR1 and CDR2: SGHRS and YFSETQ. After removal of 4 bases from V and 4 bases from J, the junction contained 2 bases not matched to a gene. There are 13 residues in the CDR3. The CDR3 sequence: CASSLQGAETQYF. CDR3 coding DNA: TGCGCCAGCAGCCTACAGGGGGCAGAGACCCAGTACTTC.

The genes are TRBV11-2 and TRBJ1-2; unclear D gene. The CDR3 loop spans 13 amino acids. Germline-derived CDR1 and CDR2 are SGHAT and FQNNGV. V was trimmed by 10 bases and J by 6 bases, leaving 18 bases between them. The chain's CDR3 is CATRLIPRHGYTF. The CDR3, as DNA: TGTGCCACCAGACTGATCCCACGCCATGGCTACACCTTC.

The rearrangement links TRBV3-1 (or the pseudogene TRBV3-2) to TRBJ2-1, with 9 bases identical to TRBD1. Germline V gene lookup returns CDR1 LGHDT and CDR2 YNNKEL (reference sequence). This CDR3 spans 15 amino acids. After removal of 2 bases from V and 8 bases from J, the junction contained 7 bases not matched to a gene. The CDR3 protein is CASSQRDRETDEQFF. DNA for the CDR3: TGTGCCAGCAGCCAACGGGACAGGGAAACCGATGAGCAGTTCTTC.